Below, 10 T cell receptor beta chains from the same sample are listed, as sequenced in a study of blood T cell repertoires in COVID-19. This table comes from immunoSEQ multiplex PCR, and its TCRdb copy is limited to in-frame clones, with some not included. The table records 120,000 or so clones, 60% to 85% of them present only once. The sample was peripheral blood. These TCRs come from a man in his 70s with acute or convalescent COVID-19.

This clone was found a few times. The chain employs TRBV20-1 and TRBJ1-6; TRBD1 is a possible D gene (5 bases). This CDR3 has 11 residues. The germline V gene encodes CDR1 DFQATT and CDR2 SNEGSKA (reference sequence). Trimming stripped 0 bases from V and 12 bases from J, with 6 bases between. The CDR3 nucleotides read TGCAGTGCTAGAGAAGGGGAACCCCTCCACTTT. This sequence encodes CSAREGEPLHF.

This sequence joins TRBV6-5 and TRBJ2-7; 10 bases map to TRBD1. The germline V gene has CDR1 MNHEY and CDR2 SVGAGI. This CDR3 has 15 amino acids. J gave up 4 bases and V 6 bases, and 9 bases lay outside the gene matches. CDR3 region: CASRKGQGGVYEQYF. For the CDR3, the DNA is TGTGCCAGCAGGAAAGGACAGGGGGGAGTGTACGAGCAGTACTTC.

The J gene is TRBJ2-3, the V gene TRBV13; perhaps TRBD1 as D (6 bases). Germline V gene lookup returns CDR1 PRHDT and CDR2 FYEKMQ (reference sequence). The CDR3 sequence is 18 residues long. V was trimmed by 5 bases and J by 6 bases, leaving 27 bases between them. Here the CDR3 DNA reads TGTGCCAGCAGCCGTGTATTCCAGACAGGTAGGGTTTGGGATACGCAGTATTTT. It specifies CASSRVFQTGRVWDTQYF.

V gene TRBV19 combines with J gene TRBJ2-5; perhaps TRBD2 as D (6 bases). The CDR3 runs to 15 residues. CDR1 is LNHDA, CDR2 SQIVND, per germline (reference sequence). V was trimmed by 5 bases and J by 5 bases, leaving 18 bases between them. The chain's CDR3 is CASSGGLYPLETQYF. CDR3 DNA sequence: TGTGCCAGTAGTGGGGGACTCTATCCTCTTGAGACCCAGTACTTC.

This clone has only one observation. The chain combines TRBV7-9 with TRBJ2-7; 7 bases fit TRBD2. CDR1 and CDR2 (germline): SEHNR, FQNEAQ (reference sequence). The ends lost 5 bases at V and 6 bases at J; junction bases unmatched: 7. The CDR3 sequence is 13 residues long. CDR3 nucleotides: TGTGCCAGCAGCCCTAGCGGACCGCTCGAGCAGTACTTC. Protein sequence: CASSPSGPLEQYF.

This clone has just one count. The genes are TRBV30 and TRBJ1-3, with 9 bases identical to TRBD1. The CDR3 has 17 residues. The V gene end was trimmed by 2 bases and the J gene end by 0 bases; junction bases not matched to a gene: 8. In germline, CDR1 is GTSNPN, CDR2 SVGIG (reference sequence). The DNA for the CDR3 is TGTGCCTGGAGTAGAGGACAGGGGTCTTACTCTGGAAACACCATATATTTT. Translating it yields CAWSRGQGSYSGNTIYF.

The chain recombines TRBV10-2 with TRBJ2-1; 9 bases line up with TRBD1. CDR3 length: 17 residues. V shed 7 bases, J shed 4 bases, and the junction held 14 bases outside the gene matches. CDR1 and CDR2 (germline): WSHSY, SAAADI. The CDR3 reads CASMGSGRGQGYNEQFF. The CDR3 bases are TGCGCCAGCATGGGATCTGGAAGGGGACAGGGATACAATGAGCAGTTCTTC.

The CDR3 here is CASSMRDRGFVKNIQYF. DNA for the CDR3: TGTGCCAGTAGTATGAGGGACAGGGGGTTCGTCAAAAACATTCAGTACTTC. The chain combines TRBV19 with TRBJ2-4; 11 bases are a match to TRBD1. The CDR3 extends over 17 amino acids. Germline lookup yields CDR1 LNHDA and CDR2 SQIVND (reference sequence). V trimming: 3 bases; J trimming: 3 bases; junction bases outside the gene matches: 7.

This rearrangement joins TRBV27 to TRBJ2-2; 7 bases align to TRBD2. Looked up from germline, CDR1 is MNHEY and CDR2 is SMNVEV (reference sequence). The ends lost 7 bases at V and 4 bases at J; junction bases unmatched: 9. This CDR3 is built from 15 residues. CDR3 bases: TGTGCCAGCACAATTGGGGGGGTAGGCACCGGGGAGCTGTTTTTT. Translation: CASTIGGVGTGELFF.

The chain uses TRBV28 and TRBJ2-6; D unclear. Looked up from germline, CDR1 is MDHEN and CDR2 is SYDVKM. CDR3 size: 15 residues. V was shortened by 7 bases and J by 1 base, with 11 bases between the two germline ends. The CDR3 sequence: CASNSGFSGANVLTF. As DNA, the CDR3 is TGTGCCAGCAACTCCGGGTTTTCTGGGGCCAACGTCCTGACTTTC.